Listed below are T cell receptor beta chains from one sample, sequenced in a study of T cell responses to AZD1222 COVID-19 vaccine. The repertoire was sequenced with immunoSEQ multiplex PCR; TCRdb's copy has only in-frame clones and lacks some. In the table there are 160,000 or so clones, approximately 90% of which are singletons. The material sequenced was peripheral blood, taken on day 0 of AZD1222 vaccination. The receptors come from an adult in good health. The CDR3 runs from the conserved cysteine through the conserved F or W. Fields, in order: D gene, J gene, V gene, clone size, CDR3 DNA, CDR3 protein. The D gene is left open where the match is weak. Only part of the rows carry a size: once, few, many, or a class if the clone is expanded.

- | TRBJ2-5 | TRBV19 | - | TGTGCCAGTAGGGACGGCGGGGTCCAAGAGACCCAGTACTTC | CASRDGGVQETQYF
TRBD2 | TRBJ2-7 | TRBV27 | once | TGTGCCAGCAGTGCAGCGTCGGGGGGTCAGTACTTC | CASSAASGGQYF
- | TRBJ2-7 | TRBV9 | - | TGTGCCAGCAGCGTAGCCATATCCTACGAGCAGTACTTC | CASSVAISYEQYF
- | TRBJ1-6 | TRBV11-2 | - | TGTGCCAGCAGCTTATATTCGGGCTTCTATAATTCACCCCTCCACTTT | CASSLYSGFYNSPLHF
- | TRBJ1-2 | TRBV27 | - | TGTGCCAGCAGTTTCGGAGCGGGAGCCGGGGGCTACACCTTC | CASSFGAGAGGYTF
- | TRBJ2-1 | TRBV7-3 | - | TGTGCCAGCAGCTTCGGGACTGCGGGCCACAATGAGCAGTTCTTC | CASSFGTAGHNEQFF
- | TRBJ1-2 | TRBV4-3 | - | TGCGCCAGCAGCCAAGATCTCGCGAGGGGCTACACCTTC | CASSQDLARGYTF
- | TRBJ2-1 | TRBV7-9 | once | TGTGCCAGCACGGGAGCGGGGATGGGGGCTGATGAGCAGTTCTTC | CASTGAGMGADEQFF
TRBD2 | TRBJ2-5 | TRBV6-2/TRBV6-3 | - | TGTGCCAGCAGTTCAAACGTAGCGGGAGGGCAAGAGACCCAGTACTTC | CASSSNVAGGQETQYF
TRBD1 | TRBJ2-5 | TRBV29-1 | - | TGCAGCGTCGGACAGGGGAATGTTCGAGAGACCCAGTACTTC | CSVGQGNVRETQYF
TRBD1 | TRBJ1-2 | TRBV3-1/TRBV3-2 | - | TGTGCCAGCAGCCACTTCGGGGGGACAGGGTATGGCTACACCTTC | CASSHFGGTGYGYTF
TRBD2 | TRBJ2-1 | TRBV11-2 | once | TGTGCCAGCAGCTCCATAGCGGGTCCCTACAATGAGCAGTTCTTC | CASSSIAGPYNEQFF
TRBD2 | TRBJ2-1 | TRBV9 | once | TGTGCCAGCAGCGTAGTAACTAGCGGGAGTGATGAGCAGTTCTTC | CASSVVTSGSDEQFF
- | TRBJ1-1 | TRBV14 | - | TGTGCCAGCAGCCAAGATAATCAGGAATCAAGAAGGTATATCGGAATTAACACTGAAGCTTTCTTT | CASSQDNQESRRYIGINTEAFF
- | TRBJ2-1 | TRBV7-6 | - | TGTGCCAGCAGCTTAGAGTATGAGCAGTTCTTC | CASSLEYEQFF
- | TRBJ2-2 | TRBV29-1 | - | TGCAGCGTTGAATTAGAGGACGGACACACGTCTCCCGGGGAGCTGTTTTTT | CSVELEDGHTSPGELFF
- | TRBJ2-2 | TRBV3-1/TRBV3-2 | - | TGTGCCAGCAGCCTCGGGAGACCCCAGGGAGGGGAGCTGTTTTTT | CASSLGRPQGGELFF
TRBD2 | TRBJ2-7 | TRBV9 | - | TGTGCCAGCAGCCCCCAGGGGACTAGCGGGATTCCCTACGAGCAGTACTTC | CASSPQGTSGIPYEQYF